Below, one T cell receptor (beta chain) is given with its context. In germline, CDR1 is MNHEY, CDR2 SVGAGI. V was pared by 2 bases and J by 7 bases, with 10 bases of the junction left unmatched. CDR3 length: 15 amino acids. These data originate in a study of blood T cell repertoires in COVID-19. Study overall: Spain, Italy and the United States supplied samples that represented acute and convalescent COVID-19. T cells, B-cell-depleted T cells, or PBMCs provided the cDNA or gDNA that served as material.

Authors' processing steps: Researchers report that nucleated cell counts were estimated from reference gene primer amplification. Assay: immunoSEQ multiplex PCR; the TCRdb copy retains only in-frame clones and omits some. The D gene and trimming were derived from the DNA, and the V and J assignments and clone size from that table. In the table there are 70,000 to 90,000 clones, 75% to 90% of which are singletons. The genes are TRBV6-5 and TRBJ1-1; 7 bases fit TRBD1. This TCR was recovered from a man between 60 and 75 years old with acute or convalescent COVID-19. Sequenced input: peripheral blood. The CDR3 spells CASSYEPGQRIEAFF. Here the CDR3 DNA reads TGTGCCAGCAGTTACGAACCGGGACAGCGGATTGAAGCTTTCTTT.